This section outlines one T cell receptor (beta chain) sequence together with its context. The data originate from a study of control samples from healthy donors and cancer patients. The CDR3 length is 14 residues. V lost 8 bases, J lost 3 bases, and 17 bases lay in between. Germline V gene lookup returns CDR1 MNHEY and CDR2 SMNVEV (reference sequence). The repertoire was sequenced with immunoSEQ multiplex PCR; TCRdb's copy has only in-frame clones and lacks some. The repertoire includes some 130,000 clones, 92% of them detected once, and approximately 2% sits in the top ten. The chain links TRBV27 to TRBJ2-7, with D possibly being TRBD2 (5 bases). Sequenced: blood. The TCR was taken from a woman in her 50s in good health. The CDR3 sequence is CASSYGTGSYEQYF. CDR3 in DNA: TGTGCCAGCTCCTATGGTACGGGAAGCTACGAGCAGTACTTC.